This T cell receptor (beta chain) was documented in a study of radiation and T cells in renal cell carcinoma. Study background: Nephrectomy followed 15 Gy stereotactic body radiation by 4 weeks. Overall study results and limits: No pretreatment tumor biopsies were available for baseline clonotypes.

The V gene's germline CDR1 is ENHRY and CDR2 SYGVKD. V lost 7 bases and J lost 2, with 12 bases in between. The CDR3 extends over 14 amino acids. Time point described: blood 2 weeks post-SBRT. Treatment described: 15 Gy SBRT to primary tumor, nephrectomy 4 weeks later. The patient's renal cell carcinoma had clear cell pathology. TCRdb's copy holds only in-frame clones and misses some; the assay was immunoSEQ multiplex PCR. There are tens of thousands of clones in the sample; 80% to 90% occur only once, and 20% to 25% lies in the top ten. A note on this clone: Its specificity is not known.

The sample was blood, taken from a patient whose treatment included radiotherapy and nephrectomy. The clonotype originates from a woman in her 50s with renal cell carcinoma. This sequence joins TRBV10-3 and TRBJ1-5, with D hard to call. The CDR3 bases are TGTGCCATCAAAGATTCGGCGGGCAATCAGCCCCAGCATTTT. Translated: CAIKDSAGNQPQHF.